This T cell receptor beta chain was recovered during a study of T cells in localized non-small cell lung cancer (dated by TCRdb to 2018 to 2021). For context, the study as a whole: The study analyzed T cell repertoires of 200 to 300 early-stage NSCLC patients, comparing tumors and uninvolved tumor-adjacent lungs. A mean age of approximately 70 years was recorded for the NSCLC patients, of whom 129 were male and more than 85 were female. The cohort comprised around 250 treatment-naïve NSCLC patients with resected, localized lung tumors. Overall results and qualifications from the work: Because the study design was exploratory, TCR variables were selected using unadjusted p-values without false-discovery rate correction. A median of approximately 57 of the top 100 tumor clones were detected in paired uninvolved adjacent lung, and some 30 of these tumor clones were also found among the top 100 clones of the paired uninvolved adjacent lung. Higher T cell density in blood was associated with longer overall survival, whereas higher clonality in adjacent lung was associated with shorter survival. Uninvolved tumor-adjacent lung showed the highest T cell clonality, higher than tumor, which suggests more focused antigenic responses in the uninvolved tumor-adjacent lung. Because multi-region tumor sequencing was not performed, intratumor heterogeneity could not be ruled out.

At diagnosis, peripheral blood, uninvolved tumor-adjacent lung and tumor were collected and stored as a combination of fresh-frozen and FFPE material. For TCR repertoire profiling, blood samples were analyzed as peripheral blood mononuclear cells. TCR beta CDR3 regions were sequenced from DNA using the immunoSEQ Assay. The published analysis was carried out like this. To compute T cell density, TCR beta template counts were normalized to usable DNA, which was estimated by amplifying housekeeping genes. Richness was estimated with the preseqR package, extrapolating to 400,000 templates for PBMC samples and 120,000 templates for tissue samples. Clonality was defined by subtracting Pielou's evenness from one. Tissue-enriched TCRs were identified by differential abundance testing using productive amino-acid clonotypes, minimum total count 5 and alpha 0.1. The Jaccard Index and the Morisita Overlap Index were used to measure how much the repertoires overlapped between compartments. TCR beta CDR3s were clustered by GLIPH together with public tetramer-defined viral CDR3s, and at least three viral sequences plus V-gene enrichment were required for viral motifs. In its TCRdb copy, this immuneACCESS table keeps in-frame sequences only and misses some clones. Where compared with another copy, unresolved V genes explain less than half of these, and the others have no known cause. V and J calls and clone size follow that table, whereas D and trimming were derived from the DNA. This sample comprises some 13,000 clones, about 86% of them detected only once. Clones ranked in the top ten supply 58% of the sample.

Relative to its sample, this clone is medium-sized (0.01 to 0.1%). Which antigen it targets is not known. Within one base of it there is no much larger clone, and no base qualities were kept. Cut back by 4 bases and 5 bases, the V and J ends lie 6 bases apart. Looking up the germline V gene yields CDR1 SGHDT and CDR2 YYEEEE. There are 11 amino acids in the CDR3, from cysteine to phenylalanine inclusive. The kept DNA is CDR3 alone, 33 bases in frame from the first base. Source: peripheral blood, taken before any cancer treatment. The V and J genes are TRBV5-6 and TRBJ1-2, with the identity of the D gene unclear. The TCR comes from a male donor older than 55 with stage III lung adenocarcinoma. The DNA sequence is TGTGCCAGCAGCCGGGAGTATGGCTACACCTTC. This translates into CASSREYGYTF.